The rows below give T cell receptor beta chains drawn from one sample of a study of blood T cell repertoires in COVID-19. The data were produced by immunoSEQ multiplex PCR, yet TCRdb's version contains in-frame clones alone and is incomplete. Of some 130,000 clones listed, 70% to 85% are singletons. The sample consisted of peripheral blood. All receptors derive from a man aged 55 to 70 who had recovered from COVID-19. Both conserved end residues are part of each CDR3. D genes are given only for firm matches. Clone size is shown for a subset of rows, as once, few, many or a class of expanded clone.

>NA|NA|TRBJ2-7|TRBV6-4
TGTGCCAGCAGTCGGGAGCCTTCGTACGAGCAGTACTTC
CASSREPSYEQYF
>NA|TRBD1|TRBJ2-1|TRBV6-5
TGTGCCGCCCGGGACAGCCCTTACAATGAGCAGTTCTTC
CAARDSPYNEQFF
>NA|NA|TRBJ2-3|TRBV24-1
TGTGCCACCAGTGATTTCGGGGGCACAGATACGCAGTATTTT
CATSDFGGTDTQYF
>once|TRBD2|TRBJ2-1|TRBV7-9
TGTGCCAGCAGCCCTAGGACTAGCGGGGCCCTACAATATGAGCAGTTCTTC
CASSPRTSGALQYEQFF
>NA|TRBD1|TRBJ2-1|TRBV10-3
TGTGCCATCAGTGAGTCCCCTGGACAGGGGGCTGGGCATGAGCAGTTCTTC
CAISESPGQGAGHEQFF
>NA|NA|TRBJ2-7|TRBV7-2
TGTGCCAGCAGCTCGAGTGGCGGGACGGCCTACGAGCAGTACTTC
CASSSSGGTAYEQYF
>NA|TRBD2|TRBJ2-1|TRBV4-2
TGTGCCAGCAGCCAAACACCGCGGGAGGGCTCCTACAATGAGCAGTTCTTC
CASSQTPREGSYNEQFF
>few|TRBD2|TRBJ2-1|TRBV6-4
TGTGCCAGCAGCTTCACTAGCGACAATGAGCAGTTCTTC
CASSFTSDNEQFF
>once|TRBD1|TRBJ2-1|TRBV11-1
TGTGCCAGCAGCTTTGGGACAGCTCTATACAATGAGCAGTTCTTC
CASSFGTALYNEQFF
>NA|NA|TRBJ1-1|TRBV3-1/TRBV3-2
TGTGCCAGCAGCCAAGCGGTCGGCAGGGATGGAGCTTTCTTT
CASSQAVGRDGAFF
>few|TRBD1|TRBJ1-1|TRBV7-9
TGTGCCAGCAGCTGGGGGACAGGAGGGTCCCCTGAAGCTTTCTTT
CASSWGTGGSPEAFF
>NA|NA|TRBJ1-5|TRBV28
TGTGCCAGCAGAGGGGAAGCAGGGGGCAATCAGCCCCAGCATTTT
CASRGEAGGNQPQHF
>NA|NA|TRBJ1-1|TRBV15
TGTGCCACCAGCAGAGGGCAGGGCACTGAAGCTTTCTTT
CATSRGQGTEAFF
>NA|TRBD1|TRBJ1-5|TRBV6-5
TGTGCCAGCAGTTCACGCAGGGGGGATCAGCCCCAGCATTTT
CASSSRRGDQPQHF
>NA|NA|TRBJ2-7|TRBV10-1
TGCGCCAGCAGTGAGTCCCGACACCAGAATGACCTACGCTCCTACGAGCAGTACTTC
CASSESRHQNDLRSYEQYF
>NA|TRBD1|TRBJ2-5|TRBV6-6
TGTGCCAGCAGTTTTATGACAGGGGGAACACAAGAGACCCAGTACTTC
CASSFMTGGTQETQYF
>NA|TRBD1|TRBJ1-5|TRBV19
TGTGCCAGTAACACAGCTCAGGGGGCGAGCAATCAGCCCCAGCATTTT
CASNTAQGASNQPQHF
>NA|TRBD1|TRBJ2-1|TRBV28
TGTGCCAGCAGACTGGGACAGGGGTCCTACAATGAGCAGTTCTTC
CASRLGQGSYNEQFF
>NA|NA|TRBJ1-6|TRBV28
TGTGCCAGCAGGGCTACCTTACAGGGAGCGATTTCACCCCTCCACTTT
CASRATLQGAISPLHF
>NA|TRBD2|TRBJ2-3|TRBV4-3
TGCGCCAGCAGCCAAGCCCCCATAGCGGGGGGCACAGATACGCAGTATTTT
CASSQAPIAGGTDTQYF
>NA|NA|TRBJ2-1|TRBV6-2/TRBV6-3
TGTGCCAGCAGTTACTCTATTATTGGGACTGTCTCCTACAATGAGCAGTTCTTC
CASSYSIIGTVSYNEQFF
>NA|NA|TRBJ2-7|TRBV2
TGTGCCAGCACACGGGACACCCCGTTCGGGCAGTACTTC
CASTRDTPFGQYF
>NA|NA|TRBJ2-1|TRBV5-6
TGTGCCAGCAGCTTGGCGGGGGGCGGCTACAATGAGCAGTTCTTC
CASSLAGGGYNEQFF
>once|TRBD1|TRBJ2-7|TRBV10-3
TGTGCCATCAGGCGGACAGGGGCGGCCTACGAGCAGTACTTC
CAIRRTGAAYEQYF
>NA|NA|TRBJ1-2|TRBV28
TGTGCCAGCAGTTTACGATGGGGGCGCGACTATGGCTACACCTTC
CASSLRWGRDYGYTF
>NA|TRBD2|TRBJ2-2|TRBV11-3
TGTGCCAGCAGCCAGACGGATATTGGGACTAGGCGGGAGAACACCGGGGAGCTGTTTTTT
CASSQTDIGTRRENTGELFF
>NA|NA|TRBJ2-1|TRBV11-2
TGTGCCAGCAGCCATTTTACTAGCTCGATTGGCAATGAGCAGTTCTTC
CASSHFTSSIGNEQFF
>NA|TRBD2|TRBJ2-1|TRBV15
TGTGCCACCAGCAGGGGGAGTAGCGGGATCAGCTCCTACAATGAGCAGTTCTTC
CATSRGSSGISSYNEQFF
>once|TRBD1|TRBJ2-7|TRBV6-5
TGTGCCTGTCGCGGACAGGGGACCTACGAGCAGTACTTC
CACRGQGTYEQYF
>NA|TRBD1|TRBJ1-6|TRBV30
TGTGCCGGCCATGGACAGGGGAATTCACCCCTCCACTTT
CAGHGQGNSPLHF
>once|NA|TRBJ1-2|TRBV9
TGTGCCAGCAGCGTAGAGGGGCTAGGCTATGGCTACACCTTC
CASSVEGLGYGYTF
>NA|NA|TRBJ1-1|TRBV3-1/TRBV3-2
TGTGCCAGCAGCCCCCCGGGGAACACTGAAGCTTTCTTT
CASSPPGNTEAFF
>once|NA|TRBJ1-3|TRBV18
TGTGCCAGCTCACCACCGGGGGCAGTTTCTGGAAACACCATATATTTT
CASSPPGAVSGNTIYF
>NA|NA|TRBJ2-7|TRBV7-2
TGTGCCAGCAGCTTATCAGGGAATGTATACGAGCAGTACTTC
CASSLSGNVYEQYF
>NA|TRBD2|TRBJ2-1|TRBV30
TGTGCCTGGAGATCCACCACGGGGGGGAACAATGAGCAGTTCTTC
CAWRSTTGGNNEQFF
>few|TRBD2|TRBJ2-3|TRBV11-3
TGTGCCAGCAGCTCAAGAGTAGCGGGAGGGAGCACAGATACGCAGTATTTT
CASSSRVAGGSTDTQYF
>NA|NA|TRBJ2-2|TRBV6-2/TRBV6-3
TGTGCCAGCAGTTCCACGACGGGAACCGGGGAGCTGTTTTTT
CASSSTTGTGELFF
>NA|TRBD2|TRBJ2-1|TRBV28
TGTGCCAGCAGTTTATGGACGGGGAGGGCCAATGAGCAGTTCTTC
CASSLWTGRANEQFF
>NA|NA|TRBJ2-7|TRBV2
TGTGCCAGCATTCGTTTCTCCTACGAGCAGTACTTC
CASIRFSYEQYF
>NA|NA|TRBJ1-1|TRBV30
TGTGCCTGGAGCGACACCACTGAAGCTTTCTTT
CAWSDTTEAFF
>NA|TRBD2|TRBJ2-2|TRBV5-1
TGCGCCAGCAGCCCCTGGGGGCGGGAGGACACCGGGGAGCTGTTTTTT
CASSPWGREDTGELFF